The rows below give T cell receptor beta chains drawn from one sample of a study of technical replicates of blood from several donors. TCRdb keeps only in-frame clones here, not all; method: immunoSEQ multiplex PCR. The table shows about 84,000 clones, with more than 95% occurring only once. Sequenced material: T cells isolated from PBMCs. These receptor sequences come from a human donor in good health. Each CDR3 is given with its conserved first and last residue. Each record gives: V gene, clone size, J gene, D gene, CDR3 DNA, CDR3 protein. The D gene is left open where the match is weak. Clone size appears in some rows only: once, few, many, or a class for an expanded clone.

v_call: TRBV29-1
clone_size: NA
j_call: TRBJ1-2
d_call: TRBD1
cdr3_nt: TGCAGCGTCGCCGGGACAGGGCAGGTTGGCTACACCTTC
cdr3_aa: CSVAGTGQVGYTF

v_call: TRBV29-1
clone_size: NA
j_call: TRBJ1-5
d_call: NA
cdr3_nt: TGCAGCGTGACTACAGGGTATAGCAATCAGCCCCAGCATTTT
cdr3_aa: CSVTTGYSNQPQHF

v_call: TRBV27
clone_size: NA
j_call: TRBJ1-1
d_call: NA
cdr3_nt: TGTGCCAGCAGTTTATTTCCCCGGGCTGAAGCTTTCTTT
cdr3_aa: CASSLFPRAEAFF

v_call: TRBV4-1
clone_size: NA
j_call: TRBJ1-4
d_call: TRBD1
cdr3_nt: TGCGCCAGCAGCCGGGTAACAGGGGAGTGGGAAAAACTGTTTTTT
cdr3_aa: CASSRVTGEWEKLFF

v_call: TRBV28
clone_size: NA
j_call: TRBJ2-2
d_call: TRBD2
cdr3_nt: TGTGCCAGCACCCCTGATCCCGGGAGGGCAAACACCGGGGAGCTGTTTTTT
cdr3_aa: CASTPDPGRANTGELFF

v_call: TRBV7-9
clone_size: NA
j_call: TRBJ2-1
d_call: NA
cdr3_nt: TGTGCCAGCAGCTTAGCGCCCGGGAGCTCCTACAATGAGCAGTTCTTC
cdr3_aa: CASSLAPGSSYNEQFF

v_call: TRBV4-1
clone_size: NA
j_call: TRBJ2-1
d_call: NA
cdr3_nt: TGCGCCAGCAGCCAAGACCCCCAAAGCGGGGAGCAGTTCTTC
cdr3_aa: CASSQDPQSGEQFF

v_call: TRBV29-1
clone_size: NA
j_call: TRBJ2-5
d_call: TRBD2
cdr3_nt: TGCAGCGTTGGGACTAGCGGCCAAGAGACCCAGTACTTC
cdr3_aa: CSVGTSGQETQYF

v_call: TRBV29-1
clone_size: NA
j_call: TRBJ1-2
d_call: NA
cdr3_nt: TGCAGCGTTGTATTTGGGGGGGCCGAGTTC
cdr3_aa: CSVVFGGAEF

v_call: TRBV6-5
clone_size: NA
j_call: TRBJ1-5
d_call: NA
cdr3_nt: TGTGCCAGCAGGCGGGATAGCAATCAGCCCCAGCATTTT
cdr3_aa: CASRRDSNQPQHF

v_call: TRBV7-2
clone_size: NA
j_call: TRBJ1-2
d_call: TRBD1
cdr3_nt: TGTGCCAGCTGGGACAGGGTAAACTATGGCTACACCTTC
cdr3_aa: CASWDRVNYGYTF

v_call: TRBV27
clone_size: NA
j_call: TRBJ2-3
d_call: NA
cdr3_nt: TGTGCCAGCCGGAGTGTGTTTGCAGCAGATACGCAGTATTTT
cdr3_aa: CASRSVFAADTQYF

v_call: TRBV19
clone_size: NA
j_call: TRBJ2-5
d_call: TRBD2
cdr3_nt: TGTGCCAGTAGTAGGCGGACTAGCGGGGAGCAAGAGACCCAGTACTTC
cdr3_aa: CASSRRTSGEQETQYF

v_call: TRBV12-5
clone_size: NA
j_call: TRBJ2-1
d_call: NA
cdr3_nt: TGTGCTAGTGGCCTCTCTAGCTTCAATGAGCAGTTCTTC
cdr3_aa: CASGLSSFNEQFF

v_call: TRBV27
clone_size: once
j_call: TRBJ1-5
d_call: TRBD1
cdr3_nt: TGTGCCAGCAGTTTACAGGGGGTCAATCAGCCCCAGCATTTT
cdr3_aa: CASSLQGVNQPQHF

v_call: TRBV4-1
clone_size: once
j_call: TRBJ2-7
d_call: TRBD2
cdr3_nt: TGCGCCAGCAGCCAACCTCGGGAGGGGACATACGAGCAGTACTTC
cdr3_aa: CASSQPREGTYEQYF